The subject of this entry is one T cell receptor beta chain. This record comes from a study of blood T cell repertoires in COVID-19. Using immunoSEQ multiplex PCR, the repertoire was profiled, and TCRdb retains in-frame clones only, with some absent. This sample yields 70,000 or so clones, of which 76% are seen a single time; 15% belongs to the top ten. Trimming left V 1 base short and J 7 bases short, with 14 bases between. CDR1 and CDR2 (germline): LNHDA, SQIVND (reference sequence). CDR3 size: 15 residues. This TCR was sampled from a man in his fifties or sixties with COVID-19, enrolled during active disease. Sequences were obtained from peripheral blood. This chain uses TRBV19 with TRBJ2-1; tentative D call: TRBD1 (6 bases). CDR3 residues: CASSIGGGRDNEQFF. DNA of the CDR3: TGTGCCAGTAGTATAGGAGGGGGAAGGGATAATGAGCAGTTCTTC.